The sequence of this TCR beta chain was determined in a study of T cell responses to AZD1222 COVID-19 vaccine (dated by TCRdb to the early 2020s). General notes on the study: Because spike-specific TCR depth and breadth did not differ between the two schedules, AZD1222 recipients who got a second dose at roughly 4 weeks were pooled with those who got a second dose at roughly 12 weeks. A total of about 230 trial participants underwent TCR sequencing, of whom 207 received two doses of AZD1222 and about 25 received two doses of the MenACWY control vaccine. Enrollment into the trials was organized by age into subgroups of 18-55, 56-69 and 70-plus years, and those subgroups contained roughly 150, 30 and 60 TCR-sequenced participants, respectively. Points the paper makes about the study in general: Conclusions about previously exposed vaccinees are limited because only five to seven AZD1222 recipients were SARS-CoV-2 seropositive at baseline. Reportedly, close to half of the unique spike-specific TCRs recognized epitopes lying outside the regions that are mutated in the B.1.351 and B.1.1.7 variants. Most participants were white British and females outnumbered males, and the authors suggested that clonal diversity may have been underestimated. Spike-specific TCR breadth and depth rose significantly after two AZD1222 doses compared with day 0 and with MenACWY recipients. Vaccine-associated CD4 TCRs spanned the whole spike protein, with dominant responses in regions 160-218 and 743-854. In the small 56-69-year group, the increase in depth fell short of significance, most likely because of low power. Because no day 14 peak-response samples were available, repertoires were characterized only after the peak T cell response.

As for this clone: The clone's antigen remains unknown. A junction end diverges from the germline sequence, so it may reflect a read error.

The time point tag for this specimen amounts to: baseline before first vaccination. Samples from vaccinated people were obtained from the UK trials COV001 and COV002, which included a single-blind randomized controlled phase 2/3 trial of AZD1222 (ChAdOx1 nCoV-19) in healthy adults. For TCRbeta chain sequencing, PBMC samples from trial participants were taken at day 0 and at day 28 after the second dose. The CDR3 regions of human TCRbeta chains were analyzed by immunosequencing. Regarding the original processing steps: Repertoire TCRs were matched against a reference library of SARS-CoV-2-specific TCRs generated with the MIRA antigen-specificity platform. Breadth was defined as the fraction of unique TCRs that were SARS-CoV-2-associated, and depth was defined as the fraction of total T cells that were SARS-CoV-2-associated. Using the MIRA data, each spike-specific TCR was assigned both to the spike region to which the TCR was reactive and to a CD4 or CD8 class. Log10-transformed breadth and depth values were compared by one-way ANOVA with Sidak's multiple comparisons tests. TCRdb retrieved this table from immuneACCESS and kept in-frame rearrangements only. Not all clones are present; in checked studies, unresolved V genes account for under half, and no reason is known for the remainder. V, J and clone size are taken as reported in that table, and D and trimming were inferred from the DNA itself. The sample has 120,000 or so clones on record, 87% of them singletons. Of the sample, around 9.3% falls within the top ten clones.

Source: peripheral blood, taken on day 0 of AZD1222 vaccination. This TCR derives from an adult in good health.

The DNA sequence is TGCAGCGTTGGACATAGCATGAACGCTGAAGCTTTCTTT. Translated, it gives CSVGHSMNAEAFF. In this chain, TRBV29-1 is recombined with TRBJ1-1; there is no confident call for the D gene. According to the germline V gene, CDR1 reads SQVTM and CDR2 reads ANQGSEA. Including cysteine and phenylalanine, the CDR3 has 13 amino acids. Of the read, only the CDR3 DNA is kept; its 39 bases are in frame from base 1.